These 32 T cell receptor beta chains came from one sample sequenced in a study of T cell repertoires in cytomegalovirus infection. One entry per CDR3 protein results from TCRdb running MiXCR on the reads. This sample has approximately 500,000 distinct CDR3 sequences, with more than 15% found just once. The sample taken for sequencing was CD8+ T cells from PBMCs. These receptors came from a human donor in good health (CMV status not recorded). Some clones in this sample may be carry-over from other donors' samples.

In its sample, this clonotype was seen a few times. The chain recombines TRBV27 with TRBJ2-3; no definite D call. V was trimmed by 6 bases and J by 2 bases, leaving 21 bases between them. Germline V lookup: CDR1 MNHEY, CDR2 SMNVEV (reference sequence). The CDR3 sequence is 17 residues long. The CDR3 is CASSLRPTLLLTDTQYF. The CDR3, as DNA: TGTGCCAGCAGCCTGAGACCCACCCTATTACTCACAGATACGCAGTATTTT.

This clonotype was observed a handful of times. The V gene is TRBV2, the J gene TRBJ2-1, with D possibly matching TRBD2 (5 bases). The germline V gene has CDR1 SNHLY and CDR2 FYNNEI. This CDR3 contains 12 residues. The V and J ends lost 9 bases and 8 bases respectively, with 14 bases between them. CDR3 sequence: CARYGIGDEQFF. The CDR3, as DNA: TGTGCCAGATACGGGATTGGGGATGAGCAGTTCTTC.

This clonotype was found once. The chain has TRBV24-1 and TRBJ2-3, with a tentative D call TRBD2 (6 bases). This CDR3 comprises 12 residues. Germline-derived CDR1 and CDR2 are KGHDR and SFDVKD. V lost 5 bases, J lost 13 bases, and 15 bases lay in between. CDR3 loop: CATSGGAGLKYF. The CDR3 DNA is TGTGCCACCAGTGGAGGAGCGGGTCTAAAGTATTTT.

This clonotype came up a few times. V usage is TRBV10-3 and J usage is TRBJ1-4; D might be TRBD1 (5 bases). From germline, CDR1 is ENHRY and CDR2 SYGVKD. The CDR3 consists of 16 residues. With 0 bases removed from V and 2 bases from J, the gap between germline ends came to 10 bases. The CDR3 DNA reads TGTGCCATCAGTGAGTCGAAAGGGGCTACTAATGAAAAACTGTTTTTT. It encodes CAISESKGATNEKLFF.

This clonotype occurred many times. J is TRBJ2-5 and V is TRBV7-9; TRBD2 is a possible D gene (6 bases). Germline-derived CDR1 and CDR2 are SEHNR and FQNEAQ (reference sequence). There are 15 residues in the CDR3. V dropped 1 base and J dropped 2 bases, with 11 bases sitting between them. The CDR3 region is CASSLVGGIQETQYF. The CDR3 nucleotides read TGTGCCAGCAGCTTAGTGGGCGGGATACAAGAGACCCAGTACTTC.

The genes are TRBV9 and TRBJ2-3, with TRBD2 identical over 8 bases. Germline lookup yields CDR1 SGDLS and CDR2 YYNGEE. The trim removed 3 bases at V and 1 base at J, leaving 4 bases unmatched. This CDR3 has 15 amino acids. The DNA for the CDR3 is TGTGCCAGCAGCGGTAGCGGGGTTGGCACAGATACGCAGTATTTT. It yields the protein CASSGSGVGTDTQYF.

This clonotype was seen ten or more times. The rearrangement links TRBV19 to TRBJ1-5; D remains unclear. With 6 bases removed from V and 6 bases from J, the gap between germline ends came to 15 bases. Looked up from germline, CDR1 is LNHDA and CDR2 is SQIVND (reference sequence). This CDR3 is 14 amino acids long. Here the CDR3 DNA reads TGTGCCAGTAGGAGACCTCAACTGGGTCAGCCCCAGCATTTT. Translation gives CASRRPQLGQPQHF.

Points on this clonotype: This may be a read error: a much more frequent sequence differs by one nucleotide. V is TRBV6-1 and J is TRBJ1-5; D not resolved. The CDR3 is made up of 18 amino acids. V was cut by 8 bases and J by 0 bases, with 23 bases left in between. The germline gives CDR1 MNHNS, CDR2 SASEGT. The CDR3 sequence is CASFGPDDLHYSNQPQHF. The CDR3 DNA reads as TGTGCCAGCTTCGGGCCAGACGACTTACACTATAGCAATCAGCCCCAGCATTTT.

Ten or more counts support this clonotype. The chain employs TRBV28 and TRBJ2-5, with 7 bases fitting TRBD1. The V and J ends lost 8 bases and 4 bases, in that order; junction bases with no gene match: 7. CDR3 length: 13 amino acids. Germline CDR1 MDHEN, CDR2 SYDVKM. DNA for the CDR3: TGTGCCAGCCATAGGGCAGGGGGAGAGACCCAGTACTTC. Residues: CASHRAGGETQYF. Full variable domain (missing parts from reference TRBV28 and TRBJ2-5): DVKVTQSSRYLVKRTGEKVFLECVQDMDHENMFWYRQDPGLGLRLIYFSYDVKMKEKGDIPEGYSVSREKKERFSLILESASTNQTSMYLCASHRAGGETQYFGPGTRLLVL.

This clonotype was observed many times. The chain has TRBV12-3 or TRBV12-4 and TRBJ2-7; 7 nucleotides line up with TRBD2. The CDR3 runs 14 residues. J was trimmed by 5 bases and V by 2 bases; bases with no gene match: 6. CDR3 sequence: CASSLTPSGNEQYF. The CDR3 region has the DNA TGTGCCAGCAGTTTAACTCCTAGCGGCAACGAGCAGTACTTC.

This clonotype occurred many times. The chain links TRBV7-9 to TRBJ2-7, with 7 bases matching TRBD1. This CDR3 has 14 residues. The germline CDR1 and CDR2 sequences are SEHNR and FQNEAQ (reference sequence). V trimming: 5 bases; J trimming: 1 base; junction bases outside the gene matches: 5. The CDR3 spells CASSAQGQSYEQYF. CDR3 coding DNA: TGTGCCAGCAGCGCCCAGGGACAGTCCTACGAGCAGTACTTC.

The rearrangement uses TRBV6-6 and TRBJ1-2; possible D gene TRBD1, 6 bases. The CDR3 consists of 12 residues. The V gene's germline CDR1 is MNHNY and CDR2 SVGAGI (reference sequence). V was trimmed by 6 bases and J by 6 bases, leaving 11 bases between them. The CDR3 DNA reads TGTGCCAGCAGAGGACAGAGTAATGGCTACACCTTC. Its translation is CASRGQSNGYTF.

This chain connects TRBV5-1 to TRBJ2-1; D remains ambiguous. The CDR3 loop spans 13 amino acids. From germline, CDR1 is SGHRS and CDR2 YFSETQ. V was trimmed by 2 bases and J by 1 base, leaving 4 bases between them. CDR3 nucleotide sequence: TGCGCCAGCAGCTTCCCTTCCTACAATGAGCAGTTCTTC. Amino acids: CASSFPSYNEQFF.

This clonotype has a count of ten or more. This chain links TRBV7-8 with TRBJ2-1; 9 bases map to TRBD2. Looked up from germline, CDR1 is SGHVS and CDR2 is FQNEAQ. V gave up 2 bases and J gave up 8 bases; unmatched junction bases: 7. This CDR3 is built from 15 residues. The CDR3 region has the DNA TGTGCCAGCAGCTTAAGCTTAGCGGGAGTAGATGAGCAGTTCTTC. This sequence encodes CASSLSLAGVDEQFF.

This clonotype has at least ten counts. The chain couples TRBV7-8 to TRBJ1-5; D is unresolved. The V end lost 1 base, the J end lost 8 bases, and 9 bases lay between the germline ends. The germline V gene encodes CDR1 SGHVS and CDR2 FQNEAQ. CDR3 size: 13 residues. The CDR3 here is CASSLEFLKPQHF. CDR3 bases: TGTGCCAGCAGCTTAGAATTTTTGAAGCCCCAGCATTTT.

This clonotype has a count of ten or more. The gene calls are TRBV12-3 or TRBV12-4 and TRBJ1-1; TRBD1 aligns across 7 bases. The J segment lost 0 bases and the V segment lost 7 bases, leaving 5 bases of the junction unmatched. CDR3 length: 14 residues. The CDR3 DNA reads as TGTGCCAGCACCCTACAGGGGTTGAACACTGAAGCTTTCTTT. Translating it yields CASTLQGLNTEAFF.

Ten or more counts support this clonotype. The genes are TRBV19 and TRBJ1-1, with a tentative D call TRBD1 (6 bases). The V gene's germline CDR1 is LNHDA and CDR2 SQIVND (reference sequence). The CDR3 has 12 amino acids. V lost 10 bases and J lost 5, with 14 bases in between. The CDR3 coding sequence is TGTGCCACCGGCAGGGGACGGACTGAAGCTTTCTTT. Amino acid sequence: CATGRGRTEAFF.

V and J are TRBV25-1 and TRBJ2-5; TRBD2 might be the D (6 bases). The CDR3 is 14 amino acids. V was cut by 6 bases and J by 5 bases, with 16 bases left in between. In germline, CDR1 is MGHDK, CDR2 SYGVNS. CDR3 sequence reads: CASRQAGRMETQYF. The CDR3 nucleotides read TGTGCCAGCAGACAGGCAGGGAGGATGGAGACCCAGTACTTC.

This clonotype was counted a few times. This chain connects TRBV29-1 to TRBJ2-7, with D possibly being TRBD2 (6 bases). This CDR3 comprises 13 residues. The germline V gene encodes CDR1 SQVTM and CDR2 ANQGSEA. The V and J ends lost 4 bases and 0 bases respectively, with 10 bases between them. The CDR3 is CSVAGGYSYEQYF. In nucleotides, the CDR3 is TGCAGCGTTGCCGGGGGTTACTCCTACGAGCAGTACTTC.

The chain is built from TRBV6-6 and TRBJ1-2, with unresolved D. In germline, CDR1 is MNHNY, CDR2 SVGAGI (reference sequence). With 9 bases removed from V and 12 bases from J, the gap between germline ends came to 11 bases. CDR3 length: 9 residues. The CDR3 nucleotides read TGTGCCAGAGAACGGCTTAACACCTTC. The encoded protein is CARERLNTF.

CDR3 bases: TGTGCCAGCAGTTGGAGACAGGACACAGATACGCAGTATTTT. Translation gives CASSWRQDTDTQYF. This rearrangement joins TRBV28 to TRBJ2-3; possibly TRBD1 for D (6 bases). The germline V and J ends were trimmed by 4 bases and 2 bases, with 10 bases remaining between them. The CDR3 has 14 amino acids. Germline-derived CDR1 and CDR2 are MDHEN and SYDVKM. Together with reference TRBV28 and TRBJ2-3, the CDR3 gives the full variable domain: DVKVTQSSRYLVKRTGEKVFLECVQDMDHENMFWYRQDPGLGLRLIYFSYDVKMKEKGDIPEGYSVSREKKERFSLILESASTNQTSMYLCASSWRQDTDTQYFGPGTRLTVL.

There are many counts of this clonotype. The DNA of the CDR3 is TGCGCCAGCAGTCAATCGGCGAGGGGGGTTAGCAATCAGCCCCAGCATTTT. Protein product: CASSQSARGVSNQPQHF. The gene calls are TRBV23-1 and TRBJ1-5, with a weak D call TRBD1 (6 bases). TRBV23-1 is treated as an ORF (open reading frame) with a function not yet certain. Trimming took off 0 bases at V and 0 bases at J, with 12 bases between the two ends. The CDR3 covers 17 residues.

The CDR3 bases are TGTGCCAGCAGCCAAGACCGGTTTCTAGGCAATGAGCAGTTCTTC. Its translation: CASSQDRFLGNEQFF. This chain connects TRBV3-1 to TRBJ2-1; D is unclear. In germline, CDR1 is LGHDT, CDR2 YNNKEL (reference sequence). Trimming took 0 bases from V and 6 from J, leaving 12 bases between them. There are 15 residues in the CDR3.

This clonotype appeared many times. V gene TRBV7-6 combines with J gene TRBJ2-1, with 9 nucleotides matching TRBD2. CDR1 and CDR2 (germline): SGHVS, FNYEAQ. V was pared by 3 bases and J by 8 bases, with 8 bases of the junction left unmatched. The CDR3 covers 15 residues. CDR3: CASSLGGGAGYEQFF. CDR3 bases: TGTGCCAGCAGCTTGGGCGGGGGGGCCGGGTATGAGCAGTTCTTC.

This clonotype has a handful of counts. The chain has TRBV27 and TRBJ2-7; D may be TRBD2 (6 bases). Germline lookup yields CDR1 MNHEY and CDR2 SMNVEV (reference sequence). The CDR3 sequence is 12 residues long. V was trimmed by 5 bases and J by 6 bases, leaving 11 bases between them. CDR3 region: CASSMVGGEQYF. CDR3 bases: TGTGCCAGCAGTATGGTCGGGGGCGAGCAGTACTTC.

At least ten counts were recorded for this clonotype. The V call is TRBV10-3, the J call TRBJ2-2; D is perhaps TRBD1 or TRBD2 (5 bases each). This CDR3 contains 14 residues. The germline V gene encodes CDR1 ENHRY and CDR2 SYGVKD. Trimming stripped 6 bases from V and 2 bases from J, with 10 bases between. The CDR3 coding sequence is TGTGCCATCAGATCGGGGCCCAACACCGGGGAGCTGTTTTTT. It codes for CAIRSGPNTGELFF.

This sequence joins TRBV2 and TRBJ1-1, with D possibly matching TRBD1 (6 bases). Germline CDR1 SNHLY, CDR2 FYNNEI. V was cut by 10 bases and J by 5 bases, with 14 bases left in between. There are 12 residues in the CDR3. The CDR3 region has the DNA TGTGCCAAACAGGGTACTCGGACTGAAGCTTTCTTT. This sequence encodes CAKQGTRTEAFF.

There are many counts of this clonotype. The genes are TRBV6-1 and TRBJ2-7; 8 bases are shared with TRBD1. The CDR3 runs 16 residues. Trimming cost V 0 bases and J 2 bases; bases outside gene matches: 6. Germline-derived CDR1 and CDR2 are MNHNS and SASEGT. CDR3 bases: TGTGCCAGCAGTGAAGCAGGGACAGGATTGACCTACGAGCAGTACTTC. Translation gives CASSEAGTGLTYEQYF.

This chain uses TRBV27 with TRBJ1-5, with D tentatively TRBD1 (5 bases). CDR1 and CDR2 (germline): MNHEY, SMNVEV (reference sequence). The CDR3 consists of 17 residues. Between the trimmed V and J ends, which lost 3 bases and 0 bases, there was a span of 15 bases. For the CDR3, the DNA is TGTGCCAGCAGTTTCAGCGGGGGGGGTTATAGCAATCAGCCCCAGCATTTT. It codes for CASSFSGGGYSNQPQHF.

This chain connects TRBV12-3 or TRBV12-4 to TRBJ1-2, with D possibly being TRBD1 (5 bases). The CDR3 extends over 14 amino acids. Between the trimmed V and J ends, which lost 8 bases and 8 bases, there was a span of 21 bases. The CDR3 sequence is CASGNPGAVQGYTF. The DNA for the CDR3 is TGTGCCAGCGGAAACCCCGGGGCAGTCCAAGGCTACACCTTC.

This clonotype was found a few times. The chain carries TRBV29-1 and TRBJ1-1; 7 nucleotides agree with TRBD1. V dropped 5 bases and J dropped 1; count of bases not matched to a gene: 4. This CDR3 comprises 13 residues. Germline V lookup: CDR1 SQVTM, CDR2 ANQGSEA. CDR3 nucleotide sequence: TGCAGCGTTCCGGGACAGACGAACACTGAAGCTTTCTTT. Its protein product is CSVPGQTNTEAFF.

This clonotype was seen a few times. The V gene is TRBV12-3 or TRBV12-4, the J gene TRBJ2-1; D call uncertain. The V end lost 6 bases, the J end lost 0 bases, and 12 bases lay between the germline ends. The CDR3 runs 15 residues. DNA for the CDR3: TGTGCCAGCAGCGCCACCCGGAGCTCCTACAATGAGCAGTTCTTC. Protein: CASSATRSSYNEQFF.